This T cell receptor (beta chain) is from a study of T-cell memory formation after mild COVID-19. Points from the study as a whole: Contracting clones, day 15 to 85, had balanced CD4/CD8, and later expanders favored CD4+.

With 4 bases clipped from V and 9 bases from J, the junction kept 14 bases outside the gene matches. The V gene's germline CDR1 is MNHNY and CDR2 SVGAGI (reference sequence). This CDR3 is 16 amino acids long. A remark on this clonotype: What it binds is not known.

Via MiXCR, TCRdb re-called the 5' RACE reads, giving one row per CDR3 protein. The data show 110,000 to 150,000 distinct CDR3 sequences, approximately 26% seen once. The source of this sequence is an adult woman who had mild COVID-19 (a few samples of this study predate the infection). Cell type and time point are not known. Sequenced sample: PBMCs or a T cell subset sorted from them (not recorded which). This chain joins TRBV6-6 and TRBJ2-1; 8 nucleotides match TRBD2. The CDR3 DNA is TGTGCCAGCAGTTTCCCCGGGGGGGAGGGCCGAGGTGAGCAGTTCTTC. The encoded protein is CASSFPGGEGRGEQFF.